This T cell receptor beta chain was identified in a study of beta chain features in type 1 diabetes. cDNA synthesis used the whole RNA isolate, giving expressed TCRB sequences. The assay was immunoSEQ multiplex PCR, and TCRdb's table has in-frame clones only and misses some. The table records fewer than 250,000 clones, about 71% of them present only once. V lost 4 bases and J 2 bases, leaving 11 bases between the germline ends. The CDR3 length is 14 residues. Per the germline V gene, CDR1 is SNHLY and CDR2 is FYNNEI. This clone was recorded a few times. The TCR comes from a man in his thirties or forties in good health. Sequenced sample: naive CD4+ T cells from blood. This chain connects TRBV2 to TRBJ1-2; D is unclear. The DNA of the CDR3 is TGTGCCAGCAGTGCGAAGGTCCCAAACTATGGCTACACCTTC. Translation gives CASSAKVPNYGYTF. The full variable domain, completed using reference TRBV2 and TRBJ1-2, is EPEVTQTPSHQVTQMGQEVILRCVPISNHLYFYWYRQILGQKVEFLVSFYNNEISEKSEIFDDQFSVERPDGSNFTLKIRSTKLEDSAMYFCASSAKVPNYGYTFGSGTRLTVV.